The present T cell receptor beta chain was sequenced within a study of T cell responses to AZD1222 COVID-19 vaccine. Profiled with immunoSEQ multiplex PCR; TCRdb holds only in-frame clones, not every one. The sample holds more than 85,000 clones, 80% to 90% seen once. Regarding this clone: What it recognizes is unknown.

Points from the study as a whole: Spike-specific TCR breadth and depth both grew after two AZD1222 doses. Females made up more of the donors, who were largely white British, and clonal diversity may have come out too low.

Germline loops: CDR1 KGHDR, CDR2 SFDVKD. The V and J ends lost 9 bases and 4 bases, in that order; junction bases with no gene match: 12. CDR3 size: 15 residues. The source is an adult in good health. This sequence joins TRBV24-1 and TRBJ2-7; 9 bases agree with TRBD1. The input for sequencing was peripheral blood, taken on day 0 of AZD1222 vaccination. CDR3 residues: CATASSGQGLYEQYF. The CDR3 nucleotides read TGTGCCACCGCCTCTTCGGGACAGGGTTTATACGAGCAGTACTTC.